This T cell receptor (beta chain) was sequenced for a study of blood T cells in healthy people across ages. Study in general: In model experiments, template switching was able to capture about one barcoded beta molecule for every two T cells that were present. Regarding the study as a whole: Per million T cells, TCR beta diversity dropped about linearly as age rose. Researchers judged that diversity estimates from one million T cells fell short of true values.

With regard to this clonotype: Antigen: not known.

Peripheral blood was drawn, roughly 10 milliliters per donor. The J segment lost 2 bases and the V segment lost 6 bases, leaving 5 bases of the junction unmatched. The CDR3 has 13 residues. Germline CDR1 DFQATT, CDR2 SNEGSKA (reference sequence). Sample-barcoded 5' priming and a J-beta primer mix drove a second PCR of 7 to 11 cycles. One entry per CDR3 protein, called by TCRdb with MiXCR from the 5' RACE reads. This sample carries some 550,000 distinct CDR3 sequences, more than 45% of them seen once, and the ten largest clones take about 22%. This receptor was identified in an elderly man in good health. V gene TRBV20-1 combines with J gene TRBJ2-3; 7 bases align to TRBD2. The material sequenced was blood. The CDR3 protein is CSADSGFTDTQYF. The DNA for the CDR3 is TGCAGTGCCGATAGCGGGTTCACAGATACGCAGTATTTT.